One TCR beta chain is described in this entry. This sample was taken from a study of T cell responses to AZD1222 COVID-19 vaccine. Study-level background: Second-dose schedules of about 4 or about 12 weeks were combined.

Sequencing was performed with immunoSEQ multiplex PCR; in TCRdb, only in-frame clones are kept and a portion is missing. The sample lists 120,000 to 150,000 clones, 93% occurring once. CDR3 length equals 13 residues. The ends were cut back, 4 bases at V and 13 bases at J, with 17 bases in the middle. CDR1 and CDR2 from the germline V gene are LNHDA and SQIVND (reference sequence). Sample: peripheral blood, taken on day 0 of AZD1222 vaccination. The origin of this receptor is an adult in good health. V is TRBV19 and J is TRBJ2-1; no clear D gene. CDR3 protein: CASSTSWDSSQFF. CDR3 DNA: TGTGCCAGTAGTACCAGCTGGGATTCAAGTCAGTTCTTC.